These T cell receptor beta chains were read from a single sample in a study of T-cell reconstitution after alpha-beta-depleted transplantation in children. TCRdb analysed the PCR reads with MiXCR anew, one entry per CDR3 protein. The sample has about 830,000 distinct CDR3 sequences, under 20% seen once. The sequences come from PBMCs, mostly from graft donor cells, collected 360 days after TCRalphabeta/CD19-depleted stem cell transplant. All receptors come from a male patient between 10 and 17 years old who had a stem cell transplant for acute lymphoblastic leukemia, so the T cells may come from the graft donor. Both conserved end residues are part of each CDR3. Each record gives: V gene, D gene, CDR3 length, clone size, J gene, CDR3 protein, CDR3 DNA. D genes are given only for firm matches. Only some rows state a clone size, as once, few, many or a class for expanded clones.

v_call: TRBV20-1; d_call: TRBD2; cdr3_length: 16; clone_size: .; j_call: TRBJ2-2; cdr3_aa: CCARDAGLANTGELFF; cdr3_nt: TGCTGTGCTAGAGATGCCGGACTAGCTAACACCGGGGAGCTGTTTTTT
v_call: TRBV5-1; d_call: .; cdr3_length: 15; clone_size: .; j_call: TRBJ2-3; cdr3_aa: CASSLVAGHTDTQYF; cdr3_nt: TGCGCCAGCAGCTTGGTTGCCGGTCACACAGATACGCAGTATTTT
v_call: TRBV5-1; d_call: .; cdr3_length: 12; clone_size: many; j_call: TRBJ2-3; cdr3_aa: CASSFSTDTQYF; cdr3_nt: TGCGCCAGCAGCTTTAGCACAGATACGCAGTATTTT
v_call: TRBV5-1; d_call: TRBD1; cdr3_length: 16; clone_size: few; j_call: TRBJ2-5; cdr3_aa: CASSSQGVSPGETQYF; cdr3_nt: TGCGCCAGCAGCTCCCAGGGGGTGAGCCCCGGAGAGACCCAGTACTTC
v_call: TRBV5-1; d_call: .; cdr3_length: 14; clone_size: .; j_call: TRBJ2-5; cdr3_aa: CASSLEMGQETQYF; cdr3_nt: TGCGCCAGCAGCTTGGAGATGGGACAAGAGACCCAGTACTTC
v_call: TRBV27; d_call: .; cdr3_length: 16; clone_size: few; j_call: TRBJ2-3; cdr3_aa: CASSPSEGGITDTQYF; cdr3_nt: TGTGCCAGCAGCCCGTCAGAGGGAGGCATCACAGATACGCAGTATTTT
v_call: TRBV2; d_call: TRBD1; cdr3_length: 15; clone_size: few; j_call: TRBJ1-5; cdr3_aa: CASSGQGIGNQPQHF; cdr3_nt: TGTGCCAGCAGCGGACAGGGGATTGGCAATCAGCCCCAGCATTTT
v_call: TRBV5-1; d_call: TRBD2; cdr3_length: 15; clone_size: .; j_call: TRBJ2-1; cdr3_aa: CASSWTSGKRSEQFF; cdr3_nt: TGCGCCAGCAGCTGGACTAGCGGGAAAAGGAGTGAGCAGTTCTTC
v_call: TRBV4-2; d_call: TRBD2; cdr3_length: 17; clone_size: .; j_call: TRBJ2-7; cdr3_aa: CASSPYLPGLALDEQYF; cdr3_nt: TGTGCCAGCAGCCCCTACTTACCGGGACTAGCCCTTGACGAGCAGTACTTC
v_call: TRBV20-1; d_call: TRBD2; cdr3_length: 17; clone_size: .; j_call: TRBJ2-3; cdr3_aa: CSARIPPSGRAGDTQYF; cdr3_nt: TGCAGTGCTAGAATCCCCCCTAGCGGGAGGGCGGGAGATACGCAGTATTTT
v_call: TRBV5-1; d_call: .; cdr3_length: 14; clone_size: many; j_call: TRBJ2-3; cdr3_aa: CASSQSGLADTQYF; cdr3_nt: TGCGCCAGCAGCCAGAGCGGGTTGGCAGATACGCAGTATTTT
v_call: TRBV7-2; d_call: TRBD2; cdr3_length: 15; clone_size: .; j_call: TRBJ2-5; cdr3_aa: CASSLRTSGGRAQYF; cdr3_nt: TGTGCCAGCAGCTTGCGGACTAGCGGGGGACGGGCCCAGTACTTC
v_call: TRBV3-1; d_call: .; cdr3_length: 18; clone_size: .; j_call: TRBJ1-4; cdr3_aa: CASSQGGGWGPTNEKLFF; cdr3_nt: TGTGCCAGCAGCCAAGGGGGGGGCTGGGGCCCAACTAATGAAAAACTGTTTTTT
v_call: TRBV27; d_call: .; cdr3_length: 12; clone_size: few; j_call: TRBJ2-7; cdr3_aa: CASSLWGTVEYF; cdr3_nt: TGTGCCAGCAGTTTATGGGGAACGGTGGAGTACTTC
v_call: TRBV19; d_call: TRBD2; cdr3_length: 14; clone_size: many; j_call: TRBJ2-7; cdr3_aa: CASSMTSAAYEQYF; cdr3_nt: TGTGCCAGTAGTATGACTAGCGCGGCCTACGAGCAGTACTTC
v_call: TRBV20-1; d_call: .; cdr3_length: 13; clone_size: .; j_call: TRBJ2-2; cdr3_aa: CSAWSWNTGELFF; cdr3_nt: TGCAGTGCTTGGAGTTGGAATACCGGGGAGCTGTTTTTT
v_call: TRBV27; d_call: .; cdr3_length: 15; clone_size: few; j_call: TRBJ2-1; cdr3_aa: CASSSSPSSYNEQFF; cdr3_nt: TGTGCCAGCAGTTCCTCTCCGAGCTCCTACAATGAGCAGTTCTTC
v_call: TRBV4-1; d_call: TRBD2; cdr3_length: 18; clone_size: .; j_call: TRBJ2-4; cdr3_aa: CASSQVTSGRRAKNIQYF; cdr3_nt: TGCGCCAGCAGCCAAGTTACTAGCGGGAGGAGGGCCAAAAACATTCAGTACTTC
v_call: TRBV11-1; d_call: TRBD2; cdr3_length: 20; clone_size: few; j_call: TRBJ2-1; cdr3_aa: CASSLAGLAGLWFSKGEQFF; cdr3_nt: TGTGCCAGCAGCTTAGCAGGTCTAGCGGGATTGTGGTTCAGTAAAGGTGAGCAGTTCTTC
v_call: TRBV2; d_call: .; cdr3_length: 14; clone_size: .; j_call: TRBJ2-2; cdr3_aa: CASMVRGWTGELFF; cdr3_nt: TGTGCCAGCATGGTCAGGGGTTGGACCGGGGAGCTGTTTTTT
v_call: TRBV5-5; d_call: TRBD1; cdr3_length: 17; clone_size: few; j_call: TRBJ1-1; cdr3_aa: CASSLGAGQGEGTEAFF; cdr3_nt: TGTGCCAGCAGCTTGGGGGCGGGACAGGGAGAGGGCACTGAAGCTTTCTTT
v_call: TRBV6-2/TRBV6-3; d_call: .; cdr3_length: 14; clone_size: few; j_call: TRBJ1-1; cdr3_aa: CASSVGRPYTEAFF; cdr3_nt: TGTGCCAGCAGTGTAGGGCGGCCCTACACTGAAGCTTTCTTT
v_call: TRBV15; d_call: .; cdr3_length: 19; clone_size: .; j_call: TRBJ2-1; cdr3_aa: CATSPQKGSTGTRSNEQFF; cdr3_nt: TGTGCCACCAGCCCGCAAAAAGGGTCGACCGGGACCAGAAGCAATGAGCAGTTCTTC
v_call: TRBV20-1; d_call: .; cdr3_length: 16; clone_size: .; j_call: TRBJ1-5; cdr3_aa: CSARDAGKYSNQPQHF; cdr3_nt: TGCAGTGCTAGAGATGCGGGAAAGTATAGCAATCAGCCCCAGCATTTT
v_call: TRBV7-2; d_call: .; cdr3_length: 15; clone_size: .; j_call: TRBJ2-3; cdr3_aa: CASSLAPQFTDTQYF; cdr3_nt: TGTGCCAGCAGCTTAGCTCCGCAGTTCACAGATACGCAGTATTTT
v_call: TRBV10-3; d_call: TRBD2; cdr3_length: 19; clone_size: few; j_call: TRBJ2-1; cdr3_aa: CAIRNSGTSTILAGDEQFF; cdr3_nt: TGTGCCATCAGAAATTCCGGGACTAGCACTATTCTTGCCGGGGATGAGCAGTTCTTC
v_call: TRBV29-1; d_call: .; cdr3_length: 14; clone_size: .; j_call: TRBJ2-7; cdr3_aa: CSVVRQTSSYEQYF; cdr3_nt: TGCAGCGTTGTAAGACAGACAAGCTCCTACGAGCAGTACTTC
v_call: TRBV9; d_call: .; cdr3_length: 14; clone_size: .; j_call: TRBJ2-3; cdr3_aa: CASSTGESTDTQYF; cdr3_nt: TGTGCCAGCAGCACGGGAGAAAGTACAGATACGCAGTATTTT
v_call: TRBV6-1; d_call: .; cdr3_length: 13; clone_size: .; j_call: TRBJ1-2; cdr3_aa: CASSEAVGHGYTF; cdr3_nt: TGTGCCAGCAGTGAAGCGGTAGGCCATGGCTACACCTTC
v_call: TRBV20-1; d_call: .; cdr3_length: 13; clone_size: .; j_call: TRBJ2-3; cdr3_aa: CSARGTIPDTQYF; cdr3_nt: TGCAGTGCTAGAGGGACTATCCCTGATACGCAGTATTTT
v_call: TRBV5-5; d_call: TRBD1; cdr3_length: 16; clone_size: .; j_call: TRBJ2-5; cdr3_aa: CASGFRDRGLGETQYF; cdr3_nt: TGTGCCAGCGGATTCCGGGACAGGGGGCTAGGGGAGACCCAGTACTTC
v_call: TRBV11-2; d_call: TRBD2; cdr3_length: 15; clone_size: .; j_call: TRBJ2-7; cdr3_aa: CASRPRAGGPYEQYF; cdr3_nt: TGTGCCAGCAGACCTCGAGCGGGAGGGCCCTACGAGCAGTACTTC
v_call: TRBV20-1; d_call: TRBD2; cdr3_length: 19; clone_size: few; j_call: TRBJ2-1; cdr3_aa: CSATGQNVAGPLVYNEQFF; cdr3_nt: TGCAGTGCTACCGGACAAAACGTAGCGGGGCCCCTAGTATACAATGAGCAGTTCTTC
v_call: TRBV29-1; d_call: .; cdr3_length: 17; clone_size: .; j_call: TRBJ2-6; cdr3_aa: CSVPSRTRSSGANVLTF; cdr3_nt: TGCAGCGTTCCCAGCCGGACTCGTTCTTCTGGGGCCAACGTCCTGACTTTC
v_call: TRBV2; d_call: TRBD2; cdr3_length: 16; clone_size: .; j_call: TRBJ2-1; cdr3_aa: CASPQSGTSGANEQFF; cdr3_nt: TGTGCCAGCCCTCAATCGGGGACTAGCGGGGCAAATGAGCAGTTCTTC